The following is a T cell receptor (beta chain) sequence with its context. What it recognizes is unknown. The entry originates in a study of shared clonotypes between healthy human individuals. Study-level points and caveats: Around 5% was the fraction of naive CD4 clonotypes found shared across a few donors. Despite large depth, sorted-subset datasets appeared incompletely sequenced.

Assay: immunoSEQ multiplex PCR; the TCRdb copy retains only in-frame clones and omits some. The sample lists a few million clones, roughly 95% occurring once. Trimming removed 4 bases at V and 6 bases at J, with 20 bases between. This CDR3 spans 16 amino acids. The germline gives CDR1 MDHEN, CDR2 SYDVKM. Selected positively for CCR7 and CD45RO-negative, naive CD8 cells excluded terminally differentiated effector memory CD45RA+ cells. The chain couples TRBV28 to TRBJ2-3; D gene ambiguous. The sample consisted of naive CD8+ T cells from PBMCs. The receptor comes from a young man in good health. Some clones in this sample may be carry-over from other donors' samples. CDR3 protein: CASSYYTSTTADTQYF. In nucleotides, the CDR3 is TGTGCCAGCAGTTACTACACCTCTACTACGGCGGATACGCAGTATTTT.